This TCR beta chain was captured by sequencing in a study of blood T cell repertoires in COVID-19. Overall study: The cDNA or gDNA used as material had been derived from T cells, B-cell-depleted T cells, or PBMCs.

Germline CDR1 reads SGHRS; CDR2 reads YFSETQ. J was trimmed by 8 bases and V by 2 bases; bases with no gene match: 6. The CDR3 is made up of 13 amino acids. Original analysis: Estimation of nucleated cell counts relied on the amplification of reference gene primers. This table comes from immunoSEQ multiplex PCR, and its TCRdb copy is limited to in-frame clones, with some not included. For V, J and clone size, that table is used; D and trimming come from the DNA. Counted here are roughly 100,000 clones, around 90% occurring once; the ten biggest clones make up 4% to 5.5%. This clonotype originated in a woman in her 50s with COVID-19, enrolled during active disease. This chain connects TRBV5-1 to TRBJ1-2; 7 bases line up with TRBD1. Sequencing used peripheral blood. The CDR3 loop is CASSLEGGRGYTF. For the CDR3, the DNA is TGCGCCAGCAGCTTAGAAGGGGGCCGGGGCTACACCTTC.